The 13 T cell receptor beta chains in this list originate from one sample, sequenced in a study of blood T cell repertoires in COVID-19. Here immunoSEQ multiplex PCR was the method, and the copy in TCRdb shows in-frame clones only, minus some. The sample yields over 70,000 clones, 75% to 90% seen once. The material sequenced was peripheral blood. The receptor source for this set is a man older than 75 with acute or convalescent COVID-19.

The V call is TRBV6-5, the J call TRBJ2-7, with 9 positions matching TRBD1. J gave up 3 bases and V 5 bases, and 5 bases lay outside the gene matches. The germline V gene encodes CDR1 MNHEY and CDR2 SVGAGI. The CDR3 loop spans 14 amino acids. The CDR3 DNA reads as TGTGCCAGCAGTACGACGGACAGGGGCTACGAGCAGTACTTC. Translating gives CASSTTDRGYEQYF.

The V and J genes are TRBV5-1 and TRBJ2-1; 12 nucleotides agree with TRBD2. CDR3 size: 16 residues. Trimming took 3 bases from V and 3 from J; bases not matched to a gene: 4. The germline V gene has CDR1 SGHRS and CDR2 YFSETQ. The CDR3 nucleotides read TGCGCCAGCAGCTCCCGACTAGCGGGGGACTACAATGAGCAGTTCTTC. Residues: CASSSRLAGDYNEQFF.

The chain uses TRBV11-3 and TRBJ2-1; 9 bases map to TRBD2. With V trimmed by 0 bases and J by 1 base, 10 bases remained unmatched. CDR1 is SGHNT, CDR2 YENEEA, per germline. This CDR3 comprises 19 residues. For the CDR3, the DNA is TGTGCCAGCAGCTTAGAGACCCCCGGGAGCGGGGGGTCCTACAATGAGCAGTTCTTC. This sequence encodes CASSLETPGSGGSYNEQFF. Full variable domain (missing parts from reference TRBV11-3 and TRBJ2-1): EAGVVQSPRYKIIEKKQPVAFWCNPISGHNTLYWYLQNLGQGPELLIRYENEEAVDDSQLPKDRFSAERLKGVDSTLKIQPAELGDSAVYLCASSLETPGSGGSYNEQFFGPGTRLTVL.

The chain recombines TRBV28 with TRBJ1-1; the D gene is possibly TRBD1 (5 bases). V dropped 6 bases and J dropped 1 base, with 12 bases sitting between them. Germline V gene data show CDR1 as MDHEN and CDR2 as SYDVKM. CDR3 length equals 14 residues. Here the CDR3 reads CASSRSRGNTEAFF. The CDR3 DNA is TGTGCCAGCAGCAGATCTAGGGGGAACACTGAAGCTTTCTTT.

The V gene is TRBV11-1, the J gene TRBJ2-7, with 12 bases that match TRBD2. The CDR3 covers 14 residues. Germline V gene lookup returns CDR1 SGHAT and CDR2 FQDESV (reference sequence). The ends lost 7 bases at V and 6 bases at J; junction bases unmatched: 7. CDR3 DNA sequence: TGTGCCAGCACCCTAGCGGGAGGGCCCGGCGAGCAGTACTTC. Amino acid sequence: CASTLAGGPGEQYF.

The V gene is TRBV7-3, the J gene TRBJ2-3, with 15 bases fitting TRBD2. Germline CDR1 and CDR2: SGHTA and FQGTGA. The V segment lost 4 bases and the J segment 4 bases; nucleotides outside the gene matches: 3. CDR3 size: 16 residues. DNA of the CDR3: TGTGCCAGCAGCTACGGACTAGCGGGGGGGCCAGATACGCAGTATTTT. Amino acids: CASSYGLAGGPDTQYF. The variable domain in full, with the rest retrieved from reference TRBV7-3 and TRBJ2-3, is GAGVSQTPSNKVTEKGKYVELRCDPISGHTALYWYRQSLGQGPEFLIYFQGTGAADDSGLPNDRFFAVRPEGSVSTLKIQRTERGDSAVYLCASSYGLAGGPDTQYFGPGTRLTVL.

The chain carries TRBV19 and TRBJ1-6, with TRBD1 matching over 7 bases. V dropped 6 bases and J dropped 9; count of bases not matched to a gene: 2. The germline V gene encodes CDR1 LNHDA and CDR2 SQIVND (reference sequence). This CDR3 contains 12 residues. The CDR3 loop is CASSRGVSPLHF. The CDR3 DNA reads as TGTGCCAGTAGCAGGGGGGTTTCACCCCTCCACTTT.

V and J are TRBV7-9 and TRBJ1-3; TRBD1 is a possible D gene (5 bases). The CDR3 covers 15 residues. Germline-derived CDR1 and CDR2 are SEHNR and FQNEAQ (reference sequence). Trimming took 6 bases from V and 2 from J, leaving 14 bases between them. The CDR3 sequence: CASRLGENPGNTIYF. The CDR3, as DNA: TGTGCCAGCAGGCTAGGGGAAAACCCTGGAAACACCATATATTTT.

V and J are TRBV27 and TRBJ1-4, with 9 nucleotides matching TRBD1. Germline V CDR1 and CDR2: MNHEY, SMNVEV (reference sequence). Trimming removed 9 bases from V and 7 bases from J; junction bases left unmatched: 6. The CDR3 spans 13 residues. CDR3 sequence (DNA): TGTGCCAGGATTCCGGGACAGGGTGAAAAACTGTTTTTT. Amino acids: CARIPGQGEKLFF.

This clone was counted a single time. This rearrangement joins TRBV19 to TRBJ1-5, with TRBD1 identical over 10 bases. CDR3 length: 16 residues. After removal of 5 bases from V and 2 bases from J, the junction contained 6 bases not matched to a gene. CDR1 LNHDA and CDR2 SQIVND come from the germline V gene (reference sequence). The CDR3 DNA is TGTGCCAGTAGTCCAGTGACAGGGGGCGGCAATCAGCCCCAGCATTTT. Protein product: CASSPVTGGGNQPQHF.

The V call is TRBV30, the J call TRBJ2-5, with a possible D match to TRBD1 (5 bases). V lost 1 base to trimming and J lost 5 bases, with 8 bases between them. The CDR3 has 12 residues. Germline V CDR1 and CDR2: GTSNPN, SVGIG (reference sequence). The CDR3 DNA reads as TGTGCCTGGAGTGAAGGGGCCGAGACCCAGTACTTC. It codes for CAWSEGAETQYF. Combining the CDR3 with reference TRBV30 and TRBJ2-5 gives the whole variable domain SQTIHQWPATLVQPVGSPLSLECTVEGTSNPNLYWYRQAAGRGLQLLFYSVGIGQISSEVPQNLSASRPQDRQFILSSKKLLLSDSGFYLCAWSEGAETQYFGPGTRLLVL.

This clone was detected once. This chain links TRBV27 with TRBJ2-1; 8 nucleotides agree with TRBD1. The CDR3 covers 17 residues. V lost 2 bases, J lost 8 bases, and 14 bases stayed unmatched. Germline loops: CDR1 MNHEY, CDR2 SMNVEV (reference sequence). CDR3 nucleotides: TGTGCCAGCAGTTTAGGCCGCGGACAGGGAACGAGCCATGAGCAGTTCTTC. This translates into CASSLGRGQGTSHEQFF.

This chain connects TRBV2 to TRBJ1-1; D is undetermined. Germline loops: CDR1 SNHLY, CDR2 FYNNEI. The ends were cut back, 6 bases at V and 1 base at J, with 12 bases in the middle. The CDR3 is 14 amino acids. CDR3 sequence reads: CASRGQVQNTEAFF. The DNA of the CDR3 is TGTGCCAGCAGAGGCCAGGTCCAGAACACTGAAGCTTTCTTT.